These 18 T cell receptor beta chains were all obtained from the same sample, sequenced in a study of T cell repertoires in cytomegalovirus infection. These receptors have no known antigen. TCRdb ran MiXCR on the reads and lists one entry per CDR3 protein. The table has fewer than 900,000 distinct CDR3 sequences, under 35% seen once. The sample in question was cultured CD8+ T cells from PBMCs, obtained from culture after CMV antigen stimulation. The origin of the receptors is a human donor in good health (CMV status not recorded). Some clones in this sample may be carry-over from other donors' samples.

CDR3 DNA sequence: TGTGCCAGCAGCTTAGCGATAAATGGACTAGCGGGGTCGCGGGAGACCCAGTACTTC. As protein: CASSLAINGLAGSRETQYF. J is TRBJ2-5 and V is TRBV7-8; 12 nucleotides align to TRBD2. Germline CDR1 is SGHVS and CDR2 is FQNEAQ. Trimming took 0 bases from V and 5 from J; bases not matched to a gene: 13. The CDR3 runs 19 residues.

This chain links TRBV2 with TRBJ1-1; 7 bases fit TRBD1. This CDR3 contains 15 residues. Per germline, CDR1 SNHLY and CDR2 FYNNEI. The ends lost 4 bases at V and 4 bases at J; junction bases unmatched: 9. The CDR3 sequence is CASSGNRGIGTEAFF. The DNA of the CDR3 is TGTGCCAGCAGTGGGAACAGGGGAATAGGCACTGAAGCTTTCTTT.

V and J are TRBV7-2 and TRBJ2-7, with TRBD2 matching over 7 bases. The V segment lost 1 base and the J segment 7 bases; nucleotides outside the gene matches: 10. This CDR3 spans 15 amino acids. CDR1 and CDR2 from the germline V gene are SGHTA and FQGNSA. CDR3 DNA: TGTGCCAGCAGCTTAGAGGGCGGGGGAACCAGGGAGCAGTACTTC. It codes for CASSLEGGGTREQYF.

This clonotype was counted once. The V and J genes are TRBV12-3 or TRBV12-4 and TRBJ1-2; D unresolved. Between the trimmed V and J ends, which lost 6 bases and 2 bases, there was a span of 19 bases. The CDR3 totals 16 residues. In nucleotides, the CDR3 is TGTGCCAGCAGCTCCCAGGAGGTCGCGTCGAACTATGGCTACACCTTC. This encodes CASSSQEVASNYGYTF.

The rearrangement joins TRBV7-6 to TRBJ2-7; TRBD2 might be the D (5 bases). Germline CDR1 is SGHVS and CDR2 is FNYEAQ. The CDR3 totals 13 residues. With 2 bases removed from V and 7 bases from J, the gap between germline ends came to 12 bases. The CDR3 region is CASSLSPSGEQYV. CDR3 bases: TGTGCCAGCAGCTTAAGTCCCTCGGGGGAGCAGTACGTC.

The chain employs TRBV4-1 and TRBJ2-3; D not resolved. This CDR3 has 14 amino acids. The germline V gene has CDR1 MGHRA and CDR2 YSYEKL. Between the trimmed V and J ends, which lost 4 bases and 3 bases, there was a span of 11 bases. The CDR3 region has the DNA TGCGCCAGCAGCCGCCCCATGGGGACAGATACGCAGTATTTT. It is translated as CASSRPMGTDTQYF.

This chain uses TRBV5-3 with TRBJ2-1, with 9 bases lining up with TRBD2. TRBV5-3 is flagged as an ORF with uncertain function. This CDR3 region has 14 residues. Losses at the gene ends were 8 bases for V and 6 bases for J; bases not matched to a gene: 9. The CDR3 DNA follows: TGTGCCAGCAGGTCCGGGACTAGCCCCAATGAGCAGTTCTTC. Amino acids: CASRSGTSPNEQFF.

In its sample, this clonotype was seen many times. J is TRBJ2-1 and V is TRBV7-8; D may correspond to TRBD1 or TRBD2 (5 bases each). The germline V and J ends were trimmed by 4 bases and 7 bases, with 17 bases remaining between them. Germline V lookup: CDR1 SGHVS, CDR2 FQNEAQ. CDR3 length: 15 residues. For the CDR3, the DNA is TGTGCCAGCAGCTCTGAAACGGGACGTTCTAATGAGCAGTTCTTC. Amino acids: CASSSETGRSNEQFF.

This clonotype was seen at least ten times. This chain links TRBV6-2 or TRBV6-3 with TRBJ2-1; D is uncertain. The CDR3 is 13 amino acids. CDR1 and CDR2 from the germline V gene are MNHEY and SVGEGT. V lost 5 bases and J 0 bases, leaving 5 bases between the germline ends. The CDR3 DNA follows: TGTGCCAGCAGTCCAGGCTCCTACAATGAGCAGTTCTTC. Residues: CASSPGSYNEQFF.

This clonotype has just a few counts. This chain uses TRBV20-1 with TRBJ2-5, with TRBD2 matching over 11 bases. Germline-derived CDR1 and CDR2 are DFQATT and SNEGSKA (reference sequence). The J segment lost 5 bases and the V segment lost 0 bases, leaving 8 bases of the junction unmatched. CDR3 length: 16 amino acids. As DNA, the CDR3 is TGCAGTGCTAGAGAGACTAGCGGGGTAGTTCGGGAGACCCAGTACTTC. Translation gives CSARETSGVVRETQYF.

This clonotype was detected ten times or more. V gene TRBV7-2 combines with J gene TRBJ2-5; TRBD2 aligns across 12 bases. The CDR3 contains 15 residues. Per the germline V gene, CDR1 is SGHTA and CDR2 is FQGNSA. Trimming at V came to 2 bases and at J to 5 bases, leaving 3 bases not matched to a gene. The CDR3 region has the DNA TGTGCCAGCAGCTTACCTAGCGGGGGGGCCGAGACCCAGTACTTC. Translating it yields CASSLPSGGAETQYF.

The chain couples TRBV7-2 to TRBJ1-2; TRBD1 might be the D (6 bases). Trimming stripped 6 bases from V and 4 bases from J, with 12 bases between. CDR1 is SGHTA, CDR2 FQGNSA, per germline. The length of the CDR3 is 13 residues. In nucleotides, the CDR3 is TGTGCCAGCAGATGGGAGGGGGGCTATGGCTACACCTTC. The encoded protein is CASRWEGGYGYTF.

This clonotype was seen a handful of times. The chain couples TRBV5-1 to TRBJ1-1; 8 bases are a match to TRBD1. V gave up 1 base and J gave up 0 bases; unmatched junction bases: 8. Germline CDR1 reads SGHRS; CDR2 reads YFSETQ. CDR3 size: 17 residues. The CDR3 region is CASSLNPQGDMNTEAFF. In DNA form, the CDR3 reads TGCGCCAGCAGCTTGAACCCACAGGGGGATATGAACACTGAAGCTTTCTTT.

CDR3 coding DNA: TGTGCCAGTAGTATAGAATTGGACGGGGAACTCTATGGCTACACCTTC. This encodes CASSIELDGELYGYTF. V is TRBV19 and J is TRBJ1-2; no clear D gene. CDR1 and CDR2 from the germline V gene are LNHDA and SQIVND (reference sequence). This CDR3 comprises 16 residues. V was cut by 0 bases and J by 4 bases, with 15 bases left in between.

The rearrangement joins TRBV27 to TRBJ2-2; tentative D call: TRBD1 (7 bases). The germline V and J ends were trimmed by 3 bases and 4 bases, with 12 bases remaining between them. The CDR3 extends over 15 amino acids. Germline CDR1 is MNHEY and CDR2 is SMNVEV (reference sequence). CDR3 in amino acids: CASSFNRGGTGELFF. The CDR3 DNA is TGTGCCAGCAGTTTTAACAGGGGAGGCACCGGGGAGCTGTTTTTT.

The rearrangement joins TRBV27 to TRBJ1-5, with D perhaps matching TRBD1 (5 bases). The CDR3 loop spans 14 amino acids. Trimming stripped 4 bases from V and 4 bases from J, with 11 bases between. From germline, CDR1 is MNHEY and CDR2 SMNVEV (reference sequence). The CDR3 is CASSSLEGNQPQHF. Written as DNA, the CDR3 is TGTGCCAGCAGTTCCTTGGAGGGGAATCAGCCCCAGCATTTT.

In its sample, this clonotype was seen once. The gene calls are TRBV20-1 and TRBJ2-5, with 11 bases that match TRBD2. The CDR3 is 15 amino acids. Germline V gene lookup returns CDR1 DFQATT and CDR2 SNEGSKA (reference sequence). The V segment lost 1 base and the J segment 7 bases; nucleotides outside the gene matches: 8. The CDR3 DNA sequence: TGCAGTGCTAGAGTAATGCTTGGGACTAGCGGGACCCAGTACTTC. This gives the protein CSARVMLGTSGTQYF.

The chain recombines TRBV6-5 with TRBJ2-3; weak D call: TRBD2 (7 bases). CDR1 is MNHEY and CDR2 is SVGAGI in the germline V gene. Trimming shortened V by 0 bases and J by 10 bases, and 14 bases separated the two germline ends. The CDR3 has 14 amino acids. The CDR3 protein is CASSYSAGAQAQYF. The CDR3 nucleotides are TGTGCCAGCAGTTACTCGGCGGGGGCGCAGGCGCAGTATTTT.